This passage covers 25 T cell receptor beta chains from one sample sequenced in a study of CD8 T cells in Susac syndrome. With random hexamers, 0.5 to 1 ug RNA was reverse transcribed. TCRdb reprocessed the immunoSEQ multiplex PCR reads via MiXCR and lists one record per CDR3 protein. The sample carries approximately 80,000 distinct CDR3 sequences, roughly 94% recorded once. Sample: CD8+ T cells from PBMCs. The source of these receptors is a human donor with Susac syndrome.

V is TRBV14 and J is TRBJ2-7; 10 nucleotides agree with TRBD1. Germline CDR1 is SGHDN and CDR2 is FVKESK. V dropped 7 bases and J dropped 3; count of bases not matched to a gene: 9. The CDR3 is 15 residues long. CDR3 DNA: TGTGCCAGCACATCCGGGACAGGGGCGATCTACGAGCAGTACTTC. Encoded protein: CASTSGTGAIYEQYF.

Written as DNA, the CDR3 is TGTGCCAGCAGTTACTCGACAGGGGGTGAAGAGACCCAGTACTTC. This gives the protein CASSYSTGGEETQYF. The J gene is TRBJ2-5, the V gene TRBV6-5; 9 nucleotides align to TRBD1. The CDR3 contains 15 residues. Per the germline V gene, CDR1 is MNHEY and CDR2 is SVGAGI. V dropped 0 bases and J dropped 3; count of bases not matched to a gene: 2.

The DNA of the CDR3 is TGTGCCTGGAGACAGGACGGGTCCTACGAGCAGTACTTC. This translates into CAWRQDGSYEQYF. The V call is TRBV30, the J call TRBJ2-7; possibly TRBD1 for D (5 bases). This CDR3 has 13 amino acids. Trimming cost V 3 bases and J 1 base, with 10 bases left between them. The V gene's germline CDR1 is GTSNPN and CDR2 SVGIG (reference sequence). The full variable domain, with the rest looked up from reference TRBV30 and TRBJ2-7, is SQTIHQWPATLVQPVGSPLSLECTVEGTSNPNLYWYRQAAGRGLQLLFYSVGIGQISSEVPQNLSASRPQDRQFILSSKKLLLSDSGFYLCAWRQDGSYEQYFGPGTRLTVT.

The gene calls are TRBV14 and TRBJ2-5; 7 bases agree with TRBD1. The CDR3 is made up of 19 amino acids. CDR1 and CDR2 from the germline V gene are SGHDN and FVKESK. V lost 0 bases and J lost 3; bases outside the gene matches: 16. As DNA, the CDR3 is TGTGCCAGCAGCCAAGATTACCGGGGACAGCTACTTCGAAAAGAGACCCAGTACTTC. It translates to CASSQDYRGQLLRKETQYF.

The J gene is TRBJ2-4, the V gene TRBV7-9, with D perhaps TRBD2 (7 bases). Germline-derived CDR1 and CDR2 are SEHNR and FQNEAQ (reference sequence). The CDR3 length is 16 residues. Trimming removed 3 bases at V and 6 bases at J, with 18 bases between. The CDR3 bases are TGTGCCAGCAGCTTCGAAGCGGGACAACTGGGAAACATTCAGTACTTC. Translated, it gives CASSFEAGQLGNIQYF.

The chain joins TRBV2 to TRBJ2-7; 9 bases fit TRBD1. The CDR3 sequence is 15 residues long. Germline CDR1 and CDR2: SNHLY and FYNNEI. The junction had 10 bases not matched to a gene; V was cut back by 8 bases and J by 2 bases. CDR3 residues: CASSPGTGLAYEQYF. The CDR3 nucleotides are TGTGCCAGCTCTCCCGGGACAGGGTTGGCCTACGAGCAGTACTTC.

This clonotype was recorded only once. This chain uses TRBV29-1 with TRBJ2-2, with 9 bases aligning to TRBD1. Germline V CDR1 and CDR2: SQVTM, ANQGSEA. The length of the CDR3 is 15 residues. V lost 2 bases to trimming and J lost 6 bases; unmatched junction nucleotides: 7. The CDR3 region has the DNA TGCAGCGTTGAAAGTCGGACAGGGGAACCCGGGGAGCTGTTTTTT. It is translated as CSVESRTGEPGELFF.

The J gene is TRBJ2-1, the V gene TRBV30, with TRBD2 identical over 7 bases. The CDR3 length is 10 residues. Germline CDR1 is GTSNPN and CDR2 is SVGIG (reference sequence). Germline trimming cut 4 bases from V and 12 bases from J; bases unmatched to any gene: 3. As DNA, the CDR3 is TGTGCCTGGAAGGGAGGGAGGCAGTTCTTC. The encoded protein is CAWKGGRQFF.

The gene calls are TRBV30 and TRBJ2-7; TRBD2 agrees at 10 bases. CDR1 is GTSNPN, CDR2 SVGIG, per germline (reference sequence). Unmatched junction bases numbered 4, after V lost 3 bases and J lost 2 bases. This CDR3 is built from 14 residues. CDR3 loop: CAWRRAGGPYEQYF. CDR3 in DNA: TGTGCCTGGAGACGAGCGGGGGGGCCCTACGAGCAGTACTTC. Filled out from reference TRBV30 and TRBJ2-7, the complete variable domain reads SQTIHQWPATLVQPVGSPLSLECTVEGTSNPNLYWYRQAAGRGLQLLFYSVGIGQISSEVPQNLSASRPQDRQFILSSKKLLLSDSGFYLCAWRRAGGPYEQYFGPGTRLTVT.

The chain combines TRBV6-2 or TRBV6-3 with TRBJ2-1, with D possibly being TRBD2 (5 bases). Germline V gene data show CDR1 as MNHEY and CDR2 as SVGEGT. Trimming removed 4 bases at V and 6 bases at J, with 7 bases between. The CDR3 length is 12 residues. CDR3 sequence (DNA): TGTGCCAGCAGTTTTGGGAGCAATGAGCAGTTCTTC. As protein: CASSFGSNEQFF.

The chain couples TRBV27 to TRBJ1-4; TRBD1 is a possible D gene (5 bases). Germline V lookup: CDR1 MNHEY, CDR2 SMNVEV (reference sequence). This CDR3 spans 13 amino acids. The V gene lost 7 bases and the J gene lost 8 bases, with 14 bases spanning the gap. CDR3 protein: CASTSGGAEKLFF. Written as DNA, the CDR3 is TGTGCCAGCACTTCGGGGGGAGCCGAAAAACTGTTTTTT.

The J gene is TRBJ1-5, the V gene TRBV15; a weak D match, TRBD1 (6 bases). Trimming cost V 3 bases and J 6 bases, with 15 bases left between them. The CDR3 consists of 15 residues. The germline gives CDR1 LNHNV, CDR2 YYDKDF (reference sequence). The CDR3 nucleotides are TGTGCCACCAGCAGGGCGAGCAGGGGAGGTCAGCCCCAGCATTTT. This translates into CATSRASRGGQPQHF.

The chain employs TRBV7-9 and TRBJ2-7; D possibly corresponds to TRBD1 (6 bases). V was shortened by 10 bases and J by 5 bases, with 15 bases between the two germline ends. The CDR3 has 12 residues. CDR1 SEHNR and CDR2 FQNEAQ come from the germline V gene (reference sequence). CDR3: CATPDRLNEQYF. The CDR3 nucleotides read TGTGCCACCCCTGACAGGTTGAACGAGCAGTACTTC.

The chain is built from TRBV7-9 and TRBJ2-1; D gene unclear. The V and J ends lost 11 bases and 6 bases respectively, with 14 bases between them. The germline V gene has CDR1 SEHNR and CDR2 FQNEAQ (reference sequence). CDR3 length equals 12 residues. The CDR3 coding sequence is TGTGCCCCTTCTACGGATCGCAATGAGCAGTTCTTC. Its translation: CAPSTDRNEQFF.

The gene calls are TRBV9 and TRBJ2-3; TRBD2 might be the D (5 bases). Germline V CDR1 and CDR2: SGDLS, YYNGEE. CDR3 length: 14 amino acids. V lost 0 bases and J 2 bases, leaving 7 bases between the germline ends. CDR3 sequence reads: CASSVGDYTDTQYF. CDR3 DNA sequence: TGTGCCAGCAGCGTAGGAGACTACACAGATACGCAGTATTTT.

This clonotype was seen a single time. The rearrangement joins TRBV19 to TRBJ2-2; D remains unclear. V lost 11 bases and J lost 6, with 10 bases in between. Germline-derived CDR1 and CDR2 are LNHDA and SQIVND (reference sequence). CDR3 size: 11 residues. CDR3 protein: CALQESGELFF. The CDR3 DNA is TGTGCCTTGCAGGAATCCGGGGAGCTGTTTTTT.

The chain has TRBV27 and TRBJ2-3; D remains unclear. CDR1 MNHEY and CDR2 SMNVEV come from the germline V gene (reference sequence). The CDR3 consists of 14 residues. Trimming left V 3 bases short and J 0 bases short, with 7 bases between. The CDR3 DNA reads TGTGCCAGCAGTTTCCCCTCTAGCACAGATACGCAGTATTTT. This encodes CASSFPSSTDTQYF.

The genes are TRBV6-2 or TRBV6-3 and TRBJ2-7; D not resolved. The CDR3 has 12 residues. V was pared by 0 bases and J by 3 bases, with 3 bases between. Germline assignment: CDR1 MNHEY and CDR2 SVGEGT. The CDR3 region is CASSYSNYEQYF. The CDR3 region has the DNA TGTGCCAGCAGTTACTCGAACTACGAGCAGTACTTC.

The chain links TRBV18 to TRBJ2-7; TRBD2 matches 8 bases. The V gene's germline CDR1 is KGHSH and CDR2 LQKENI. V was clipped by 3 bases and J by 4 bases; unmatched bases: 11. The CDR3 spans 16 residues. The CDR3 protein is CASSPGIGTRRYEQYF. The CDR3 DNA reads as TGTGCCAGCTCACCGGGAATCGGGACTAGGAGGTACGAGCAGTACTTC.

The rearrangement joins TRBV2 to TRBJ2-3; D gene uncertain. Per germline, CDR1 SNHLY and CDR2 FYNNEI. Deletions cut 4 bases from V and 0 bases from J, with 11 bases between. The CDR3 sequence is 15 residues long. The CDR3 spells CASSAGAPSTDTQYF. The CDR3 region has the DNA TGTGCCAGCAGTGCAGGTGCCCCTAGCACAGATACGCAGTATTTT.

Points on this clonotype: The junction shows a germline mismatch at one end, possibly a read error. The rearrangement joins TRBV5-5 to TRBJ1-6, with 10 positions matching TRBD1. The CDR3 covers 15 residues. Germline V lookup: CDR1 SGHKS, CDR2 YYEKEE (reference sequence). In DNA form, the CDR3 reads TGTGCCAGCAGTTTGGACAGGGGGTATAATTCACCCCTCCACTTT. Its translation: CASSLDRGYNSPLHF.

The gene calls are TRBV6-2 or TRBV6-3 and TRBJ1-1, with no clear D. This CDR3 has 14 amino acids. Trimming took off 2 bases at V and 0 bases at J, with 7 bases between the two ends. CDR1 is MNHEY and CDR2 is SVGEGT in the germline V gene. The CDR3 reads CASSYGSMNTEAFF. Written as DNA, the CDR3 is TGTGCCAGCAGTTACGGCAGCATGAACACTGAAGCTTTCTTT.

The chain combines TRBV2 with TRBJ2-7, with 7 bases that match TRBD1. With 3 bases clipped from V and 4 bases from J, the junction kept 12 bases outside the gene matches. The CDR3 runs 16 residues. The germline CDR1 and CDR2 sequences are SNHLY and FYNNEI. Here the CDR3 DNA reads TGTGCCAGCAGTGAGATTAGGACAGGAAGGCGATACGAGCAGTACTTC. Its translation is CASSEIRTGRRYEQYF.

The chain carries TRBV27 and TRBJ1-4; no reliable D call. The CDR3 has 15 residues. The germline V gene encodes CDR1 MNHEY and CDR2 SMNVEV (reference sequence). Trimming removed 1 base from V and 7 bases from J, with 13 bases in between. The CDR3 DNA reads TGTGCCAGCAGTTTATTTCGGGAAAGCACTGAAAAACTGTTTTTT. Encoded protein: CASSLFRESTEKLFF.

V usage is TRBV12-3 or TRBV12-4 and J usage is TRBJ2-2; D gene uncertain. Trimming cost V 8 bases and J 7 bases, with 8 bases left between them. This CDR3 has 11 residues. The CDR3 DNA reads TGTGCCAGCTGGGGTAACGGGGAGCTGTTTTTT. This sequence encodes CASWGNGELFF.